Listed below are T cell receptor beta chains from one sample, sequenced in a study of T cells in Graves' hyperthyroidism and ophthalmopathy. From the multiplex PCR reads, TCRdb called clonotypes with MiXCR, one entry per CDR3 protein. This sample has some 200,000 distinct CDR3 sequences, with 17% found just once. The sample comprised blood. These receptors came from a man aged 45 to 65 with Graves' hyperthyroidism. Each CDR3 is given with its conserved first and last residue.

v_call	j_call	cdr3_aa
TRBV27	TRBJ2-2	CATVISGFPSNTGELFF
TRBV6-1	TRBJ2-7	CASSEGEYF
TRBV24-1	TRBJ2-1	CATSDPRRGNEQFF
TRBV3-1	TRBJ1-2	CASSQDGYYGYTF
TRBV7-9	TRBJ1-4	CASSRLRQGGVEKLFF
TRBV6-1	TRBJ2-7	CASSAQGVGEQYF
TRBV28	TRBJ2-7	CASSLYSSPEQYF
TRBV10-3	TRBJ1-1	CAISESRDSEAFF
TRBV6-1	TRBJ1-1	CASSVRTGSTEAFF
TRBV12-3/TRBV12-4	TRBJ1-5	CASSFGPPESGQPQHF
TRBV11-2	TRBJ2-1	CASSLEWSSYNEQFF
TRBV7-9	TRBJ2-7	CASTPGGNGAYEQYF
TRBV6-2/TRBV6-3	TRBJ2-7	CASSQAGLGSNEQYF
TRBV20-1	TRBJ2-2	CSARGGGNTGELFF
TRBV12-3/TRBV12-4	TRBJ2-3	CASSLGLARTDTQYF
TRBV6-1	TRBJ1-2	CASSNQVLYGYTF
TRBV19	TRBJ2-1	CASSTIGEGEQFF
TRBV11-2	TRBJ2-4	CASSLVYSGQKNIQYF
TRBV7-2	TRBJ2-2	CASSFRGKGGARTGELFF
TRBV2	TRBJ2-7	CASRIQGAGRNYEQYF
TRBV5-5	TRBJ2-2	CASSSNRDRANTGELFF
TRBV30	TRBJ2-2	CAWNGRTGELFF
TRBV9	TRBJ2-2	CASSVATGLEGGELFF
TRBV10-3	TRBJ2-7	CAISDSSKSYEQYF
TRBV5-1	TRBJ2-1	CASSLGTSGFRSYNEQFF
TRBV20-1	TRBJ2-5	CSAWDRGVLAGGPKRETQYF
TRBV27	TRBJ2-3	CASSFGGGHTDTQYF
TRBV5-5	TRBJ1-6	CASSPTGTDYNSPLHF
TRBV5-4	TRBJ2-3	CASSLGWGGDTQYF
TRBV7-7	TRBJ2-5	CASSLAGLAGETQYF
TRBV5-1	TRBJ1-5	CASSSGTLGQPQHF
TRBV3-1	TRBJ1-5	CASSQGSGTDLYSNQPQHF
TRBV7-2	TRBJ2-5	CASSLVRLASGVTTQYF
TRBV28	TRBJ1-4	CASSLFQAREKLFF
TRBV2	TRBJ1-2	CTSSEYPVSGYTF
TRBV2	TRBJ2-1	CASSINRDNEQFF
TRBV5-6	TRBJ2-1	CASSPGLSSYNEQFF
TRBV28	TRBJ2-2	CASEGTSGRWANTGELFF
TRBV11-3	TRBJ2-1	CASSSPLAPYGPEQFF
TRBV10-3	TRBJ2-1	CASANPGTEQFF
TRBV25-1	TRBJ1-4	CASSDYRVGYEKLFF
TRBV2	TRBJ2-5	CASNSRLRETQYF
TRBV7-2	TRBJ2-2	CASSRDRVDTGELFF
TRBV29-1	TRBJ2-3	CSVESSVTDTQYF
TRBV28	TRBJ2-5	CASSLIGQKETQYF
TRBV7-2	TRBJ2-2	CASSFWAGNAGELFF
TRBV3-1	TRBJ2-1	CASSQDSTGSSYNEQFF
TRBV7-2	TRBJ1-6	CASSLSGFNLHF
TRBV20-1	TRBJ2-1	CSASAPRGDQFF
TRBV30	TRBJ1-5	CAWSEGINQPQHF
TRBV15	TRBJ2-3	CATSRRGVADTQYF
TRBV20-1	TRBJ2-2	CSARGERESGELFF
TRBV7-9	TRBJ1-1	CASSLVGRDTEAFF
TRBV2	TRBJ1-2	CASSQGANGYTF
TRBV4-1	TRBJ1-4	CASSLTGLTNEKLFF
TRBV16	TRBJ1-1	CASSQLGGAEAFF
TRBV7-2	TRBJ2-1	CASSRTGTSGRNEQFF
TRBV6-2/TRBV6-3	TRBJ2-7	CASGTDTYEQYF